This T cell receptor (beta chain) was sequenced for a study of breast tumors, draining lymph nodes, adjacent tissues. TCRdb analysed the multiplex PCR reads with MiXCR anew, one entry per CDR3 protein. The data show 70,000 or so distinct CDR3 sequences, with approximately 45% seen just once and roughly 9% held by the top ten. Losses at the gene ends were 5 bases for V and 5 bases for J; bases not matched to a gene: 14. Germline assignment: CDR1 MNHNY and CDR2 SVGAGI (reference sequence). The CDR3 totals 17 residues. This clonotype has ten or more counts. The J gene is TRBJ2-3, the V gene TRBV6-6, with 9 bases lining up with TRBD2. The clonotype originates from a female donor with breast cancer. Some clones in this sample may be carry-over from other donors' samples. The sequencing input was breast tumor tissue. CDR3 coding DNA: TGTGCCAGCAGTCCCCGAAGGGGGCGGGAGGGTGTAGATACGCAGTATTTT. It codes for CASSPRRGREGVDTQYF.